This TCR beta chain is drawn from a study of OX40 agonist ivuxolimab in advanced cancers. Sequencing used immunoSEQ multiplex PCR; TCRdb keeps in-frame clones, though not all of them. The repertoire includes about 55,000 clones, around 88% of them detected once, and roughly 13% sits in the top ten. V dropped 5 bases and J dropped 5; count of bases not matched to a gene: 8. There are 14 residues in the CDR3. Germline V gives CDR1 SEHNR, CDR2 FQNEAQ (reference sequence). This clonotype was sampled from an adult with an advanced solid tumor such as melanoma, head and neck, liver or kidney cancer. The sample consisted of CD4+ or CD8+ T cells sorted from blood, taken in a trial of the OX40 agonist ivuxolimab. V gene TRBV7-9 combines with J gene TRBJ2-5; TRBD1 matches at 7 bases. The DNA for the CDR3 is TGTGCCAGCAGCGATAGGGGGCGGCGGGAGACCCAGTACTTC. Protein sequence: CASSDRGRRETQYF.